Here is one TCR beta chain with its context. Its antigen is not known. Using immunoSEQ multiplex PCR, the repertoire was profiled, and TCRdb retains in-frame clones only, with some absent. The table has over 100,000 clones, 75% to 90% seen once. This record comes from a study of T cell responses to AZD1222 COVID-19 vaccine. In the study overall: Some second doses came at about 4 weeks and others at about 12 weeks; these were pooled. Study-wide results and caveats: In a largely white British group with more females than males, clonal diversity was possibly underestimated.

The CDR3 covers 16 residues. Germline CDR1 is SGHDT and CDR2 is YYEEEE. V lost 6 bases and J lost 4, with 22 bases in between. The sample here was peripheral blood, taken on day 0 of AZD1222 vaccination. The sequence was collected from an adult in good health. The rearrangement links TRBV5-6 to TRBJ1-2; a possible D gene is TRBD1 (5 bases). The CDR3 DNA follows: TGTGCCAGCACCACGACCGACCCGGGGACCATCTATGGCTACACCTTC. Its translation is CASTTTDPGTIYGYTF.